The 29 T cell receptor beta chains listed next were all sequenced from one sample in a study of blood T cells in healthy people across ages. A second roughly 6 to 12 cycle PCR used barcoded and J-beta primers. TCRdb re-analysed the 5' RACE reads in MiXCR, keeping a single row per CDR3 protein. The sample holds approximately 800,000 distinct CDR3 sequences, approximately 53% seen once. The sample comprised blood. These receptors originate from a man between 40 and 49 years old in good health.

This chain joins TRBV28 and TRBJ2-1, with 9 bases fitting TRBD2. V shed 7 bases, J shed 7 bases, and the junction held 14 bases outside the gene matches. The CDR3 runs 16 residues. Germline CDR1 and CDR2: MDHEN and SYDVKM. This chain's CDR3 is CASTPGTLAGKNEQFF. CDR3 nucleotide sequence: TGTGCCAGCACCCCAGGGACGCTAGCGGGAAAGAATGAGCAGTTCTTC.

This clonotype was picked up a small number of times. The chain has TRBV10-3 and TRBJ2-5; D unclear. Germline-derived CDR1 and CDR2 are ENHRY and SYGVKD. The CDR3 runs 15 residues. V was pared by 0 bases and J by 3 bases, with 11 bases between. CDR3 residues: CAISESGRGEETQYF. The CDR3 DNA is TGTGCCATCAGTGAGTCGGGTCGTGGGGAAGAGACCCAGTACTTC.

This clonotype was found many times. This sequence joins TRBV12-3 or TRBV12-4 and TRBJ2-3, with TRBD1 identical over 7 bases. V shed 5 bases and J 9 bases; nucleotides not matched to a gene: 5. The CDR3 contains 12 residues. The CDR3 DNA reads TGTGCCAGCAGTCGGTCAGGGGGAACGCAGTATTTT. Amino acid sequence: CASSRSGGTQYF.

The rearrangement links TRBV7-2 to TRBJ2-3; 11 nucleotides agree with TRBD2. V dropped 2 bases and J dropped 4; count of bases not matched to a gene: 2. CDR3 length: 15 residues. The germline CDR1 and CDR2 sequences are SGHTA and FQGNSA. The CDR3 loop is CASSLSSGGSDTQYF. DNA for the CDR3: TGTGCCAGCAGCTTATCTAGCGGGGGGTCAGATACGCAGTATTTT.

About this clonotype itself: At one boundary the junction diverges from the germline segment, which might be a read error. CDR3 protein: CAAASSGASVLTF. In DNA, the CDR3 is TGTGCCGCCGCGAGTTCTGGGGCCAGCGTCCTGACTTTC. The chain carries TRBV3-1 and TRBJ2-6, with D maybe TRBD1 (5 bases). There are 13 residues in the CDR3. Germline V CDR1 and CDR2: LGHDT, YNNKEL (reference sequence).

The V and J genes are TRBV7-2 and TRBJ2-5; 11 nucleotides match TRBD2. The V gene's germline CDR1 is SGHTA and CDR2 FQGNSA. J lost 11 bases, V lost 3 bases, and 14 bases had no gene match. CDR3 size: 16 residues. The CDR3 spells CASSFGRLAGTGEQYF. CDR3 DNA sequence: TGTGCCAGCAGCTTCGGCCGACTAGCGGGAACTGGTGAGCAGTACTTC.

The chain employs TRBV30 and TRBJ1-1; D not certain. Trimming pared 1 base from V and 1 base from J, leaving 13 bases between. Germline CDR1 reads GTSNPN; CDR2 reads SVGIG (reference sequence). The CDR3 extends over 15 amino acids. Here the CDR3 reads CAWSGSGSRNTEAFF. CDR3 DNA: TGTGCCTGGAGTGGATCGGGGTCAAGGAACACTGAAGCTTTCTTT. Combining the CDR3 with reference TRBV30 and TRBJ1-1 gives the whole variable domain SQTIHQWPATLVQPVGSPLSLECTVEGTSNPNLYWYRQAAGRGLQLLFYSVGIGQISSEVPQNLSASRPQDRQFILSSKKLLLSDSGFYLCAWSGSGSRNTEAFFGQGTRLTVV.

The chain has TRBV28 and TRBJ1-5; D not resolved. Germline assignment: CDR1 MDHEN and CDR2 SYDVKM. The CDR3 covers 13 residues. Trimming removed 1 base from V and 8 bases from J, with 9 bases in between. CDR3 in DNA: TGTGCCAGCAGTTTATCGGGGAGAGAGCCCCAGCATTTT. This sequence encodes CASSLSGREPQHF.

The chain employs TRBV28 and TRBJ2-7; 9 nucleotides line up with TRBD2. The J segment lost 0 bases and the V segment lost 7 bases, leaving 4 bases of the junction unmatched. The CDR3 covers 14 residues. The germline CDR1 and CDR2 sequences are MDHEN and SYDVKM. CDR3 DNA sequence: TGTGCCAGCATTCTAGCGGGAAGCTCCTACGAGCAGTACTTC. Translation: CASILAGSSYEQYF.

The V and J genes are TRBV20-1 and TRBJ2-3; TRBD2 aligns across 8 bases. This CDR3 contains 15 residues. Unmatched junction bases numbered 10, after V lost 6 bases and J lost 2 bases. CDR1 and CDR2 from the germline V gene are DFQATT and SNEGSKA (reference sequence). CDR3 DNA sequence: TGCAGTGCCTTCGGACTAGCCCTCGCCACAGATACGCAGTATTTT. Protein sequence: CSAFGLALATDTQYF.

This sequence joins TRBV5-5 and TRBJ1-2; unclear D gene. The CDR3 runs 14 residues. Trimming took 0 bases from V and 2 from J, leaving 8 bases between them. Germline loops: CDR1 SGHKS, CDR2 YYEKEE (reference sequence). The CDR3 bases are TGTGCCAGCAGCTTGGAGGGCACCAACTATGGCTACACCTTC. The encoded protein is CASSLEGTNYGYTF.

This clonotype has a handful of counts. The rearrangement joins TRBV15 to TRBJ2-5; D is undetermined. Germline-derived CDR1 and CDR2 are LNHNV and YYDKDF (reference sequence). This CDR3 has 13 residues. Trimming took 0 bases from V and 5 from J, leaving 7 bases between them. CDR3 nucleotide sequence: TGTGCCACCAGCAGAGATTTGGGGGAGACCCAGTACTTC. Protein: CATSRDLGETQYF.

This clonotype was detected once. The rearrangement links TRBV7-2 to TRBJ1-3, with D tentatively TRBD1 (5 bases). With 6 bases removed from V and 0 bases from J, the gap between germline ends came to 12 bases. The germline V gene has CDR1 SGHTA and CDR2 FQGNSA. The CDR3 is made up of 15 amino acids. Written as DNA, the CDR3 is TGTGCCAGCAGGGCGGGACTGTCCTCTGGAAACACCATATATTTT. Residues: CASRAGLSSGNTIYF.

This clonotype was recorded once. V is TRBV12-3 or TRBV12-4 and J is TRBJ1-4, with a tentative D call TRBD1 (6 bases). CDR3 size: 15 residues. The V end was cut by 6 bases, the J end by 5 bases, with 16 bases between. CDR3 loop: CASSRRTVGNEKLFF. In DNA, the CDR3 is TGTGCCAGCAGCCGCCGGACAGTCGGAAATGAAAAACTGTTTTTT.

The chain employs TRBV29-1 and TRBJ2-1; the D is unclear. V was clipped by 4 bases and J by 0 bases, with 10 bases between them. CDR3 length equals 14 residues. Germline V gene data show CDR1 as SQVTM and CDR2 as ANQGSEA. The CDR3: CSVGQVSSYNEQFF. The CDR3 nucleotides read TGCAGCGTTGGGCAGGTTAGCTCCTACAATGAGCAGTTCTTC.

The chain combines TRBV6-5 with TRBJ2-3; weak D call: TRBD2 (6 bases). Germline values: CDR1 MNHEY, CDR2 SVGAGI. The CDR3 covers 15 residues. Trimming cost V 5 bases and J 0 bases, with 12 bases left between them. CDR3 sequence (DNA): TGTGCCAGCAGTCGACGGGGGATCAGCACAGATACGCAGTATTTT. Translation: CASSRRGISTDTQYF.

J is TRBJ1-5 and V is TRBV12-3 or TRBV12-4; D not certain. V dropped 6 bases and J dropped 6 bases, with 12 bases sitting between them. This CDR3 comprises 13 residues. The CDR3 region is CASRLGPVQPQHF. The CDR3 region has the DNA TGTGCCAGCAGACTCGGACCTGTTCAGCCCCAGCATTTT.

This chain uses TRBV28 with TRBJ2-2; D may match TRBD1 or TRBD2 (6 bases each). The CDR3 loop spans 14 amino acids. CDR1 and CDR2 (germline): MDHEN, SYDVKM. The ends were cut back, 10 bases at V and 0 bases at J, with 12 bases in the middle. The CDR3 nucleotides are TGTGCCACTCAGGGGACTGCGAACACCGGGGAGCTGTTTTTT. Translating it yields CATQGTANTGELFF.

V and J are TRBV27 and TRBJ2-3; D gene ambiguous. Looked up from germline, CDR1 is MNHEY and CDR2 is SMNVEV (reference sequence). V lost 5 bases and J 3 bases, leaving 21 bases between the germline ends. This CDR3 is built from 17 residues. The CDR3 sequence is CASSPIDTSGETDTQYF. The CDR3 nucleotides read TGTGCCAGCAGTCCCATCGACACCTCCGGCGAAACAGATACGCAGTATTTT.

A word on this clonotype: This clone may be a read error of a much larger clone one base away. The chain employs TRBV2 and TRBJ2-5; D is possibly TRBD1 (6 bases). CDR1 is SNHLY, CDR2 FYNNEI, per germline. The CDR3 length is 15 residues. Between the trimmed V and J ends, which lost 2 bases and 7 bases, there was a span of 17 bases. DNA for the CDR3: TGTGCCAGCAGTGAATTTAATGGCAGGGGTGGGACCCAGTACTTC. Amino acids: CASSEFNGRGGTQYF.

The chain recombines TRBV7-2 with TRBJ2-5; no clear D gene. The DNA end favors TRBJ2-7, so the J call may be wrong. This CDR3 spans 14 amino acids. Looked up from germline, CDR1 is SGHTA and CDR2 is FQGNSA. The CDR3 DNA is TGTGCCAGCAGTTTTACTCACGGATCCTACGAGCAGTACTTC. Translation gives CASSFTHGSYEQYF.

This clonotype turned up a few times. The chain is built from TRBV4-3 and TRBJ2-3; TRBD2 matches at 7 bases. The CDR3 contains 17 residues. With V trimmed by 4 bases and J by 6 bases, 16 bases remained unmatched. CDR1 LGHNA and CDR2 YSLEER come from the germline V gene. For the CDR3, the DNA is TGCGCCAGCAGCCCTCAACCCCCGGGAGGCCCCAGCGATACGCAGTATTTT. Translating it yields CASSPQPPGGPSDTQYF.

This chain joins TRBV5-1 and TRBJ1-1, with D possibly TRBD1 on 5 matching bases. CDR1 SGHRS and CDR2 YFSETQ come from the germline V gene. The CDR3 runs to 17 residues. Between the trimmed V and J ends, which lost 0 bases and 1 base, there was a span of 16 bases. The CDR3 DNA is TGCGCCAGCAGCTTGGGTGTCCTTGACAGCGCGAACACTGAAGCTTTCTTT. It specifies CASSLGVLDSANTEAFF.

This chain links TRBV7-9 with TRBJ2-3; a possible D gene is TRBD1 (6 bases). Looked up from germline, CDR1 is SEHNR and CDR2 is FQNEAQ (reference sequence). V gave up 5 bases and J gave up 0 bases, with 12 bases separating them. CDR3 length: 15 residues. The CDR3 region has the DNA TGTGCCAGCAGCCCCTGGGGGCAGAGCACAGATACGCAGTATTTT. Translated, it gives CASSPWGQSTDTQYF.

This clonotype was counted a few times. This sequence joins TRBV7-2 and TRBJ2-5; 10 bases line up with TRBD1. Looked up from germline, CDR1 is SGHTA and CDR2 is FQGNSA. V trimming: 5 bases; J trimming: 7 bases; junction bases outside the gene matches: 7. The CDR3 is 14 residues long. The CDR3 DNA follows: TGTGCCAGCAGCGATGACAGGGGGCTTGGGACCCAGTACTTC. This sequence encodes CASSDDRGLGTQYF. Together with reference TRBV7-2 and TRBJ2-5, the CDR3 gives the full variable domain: GAGVSQSPSNKVTEKGKDVELRCDPISGHTALYWYRQSLGQGLEFLIYFQGNSAPDKSGLPSDRFSAERTGGSVSTLTIQRTQQEDSAVYLCASSDDRGLGTQYFGPGTRLLVL.

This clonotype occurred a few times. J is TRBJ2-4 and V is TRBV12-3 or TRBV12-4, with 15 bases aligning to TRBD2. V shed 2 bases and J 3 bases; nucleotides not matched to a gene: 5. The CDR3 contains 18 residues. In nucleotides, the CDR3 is TGTGCCAGCAGTTTAAGGACTAGCGGGAGGGTGAGCAAAAACATTCAGTACTTC. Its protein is CASSLRTSGRVSKNIQYF.

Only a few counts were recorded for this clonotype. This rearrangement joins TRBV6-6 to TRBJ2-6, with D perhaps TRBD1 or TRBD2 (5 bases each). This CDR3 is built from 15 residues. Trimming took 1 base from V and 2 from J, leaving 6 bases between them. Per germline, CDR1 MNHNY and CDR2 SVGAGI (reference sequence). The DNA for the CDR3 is TGTGCCAGCAGTTACTGGGGGACTGGGGCCAACGTCCTGACTTTC. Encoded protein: CASSYWGTGANVLTF.

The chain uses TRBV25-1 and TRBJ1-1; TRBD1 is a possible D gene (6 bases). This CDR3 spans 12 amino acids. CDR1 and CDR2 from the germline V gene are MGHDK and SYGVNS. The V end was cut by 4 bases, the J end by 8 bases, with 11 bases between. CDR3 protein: CASSGGHLEAFF. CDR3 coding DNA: TGTGCCAGCAGTGGGGGACATTTAGAAGCTTTCTTT.

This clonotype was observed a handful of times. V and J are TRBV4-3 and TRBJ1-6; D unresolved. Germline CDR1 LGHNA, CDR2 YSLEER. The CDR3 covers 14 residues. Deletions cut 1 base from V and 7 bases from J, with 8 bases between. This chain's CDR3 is CASSQGADNSPLHF. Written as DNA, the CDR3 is TGCGCCAGCAGCCAAGGGGCAGACAATTCACCCCTCCACTTT.